These 18 T cell receptor beta chains were all obtained from the same sample, sequenced in a study of control samples from healthy donors and cancer patients. Only in-frame clones appear in the TCRdb table, and some are missing; sequencing was by immunoSEQ multiplex PCR. This table holds fewer than 95,000 clones, about nine tenths found once. The sample consisted of blood. The origin of the receptors is a man aged 30 to 45 in good health.

This clone was seen just once. This sequence joins TRBV5-6 and TRBJ1-4, with 7 bases matching TRBD1. V shed 4 bases, J shed 7 bases, and the junction held 13 bases outside the gene matches. The germline CDR1 and CDR2 sequences are SGHDT and YYEEEE. CDR3 length equals 16 residues. The CDR3 bases are TGTGCCAGCAGCGCAACCTGGACAGGCAGTAGTGAAAAACTGTTTTTT. Translating gives CASSATWTGSSEKLFF. Looking up the rest from reference TRBV5-6 and TRBJ1-4 gives the full variable domain: DAGVTQSPTHLIKTRGQQVTLRCSPKSGHDTVSWYQQALGQGPQFIFQYYEEEERQRGNFPDRFSGHQFPNYSSELNVNALLLGDSALYLCASSATWTGSSEKLFFGSGTQLSVL.

J is TRBJ1-1 and V is TRBV12-5; tentative D call: TRBD1 (5 bases). V was clipped by 6 bases and J by 3 bases, with 14 bases between them. The CDR3 contains 14 residues. Germline CDR1 is LGHNT and CDR2 is FRNRAP. The CDR3 here is CASGQGLGDTEAFF. The DNA for the CDR3 is TGTGCTAGTGGCCAGGGACTCGGGGACACTGAAGCTTTCTTT.

The CDR3 region is CASSDFGNGNQPQHF. The CDR3 DNA reads as TGTGCCAGCAGTGATTTCGGTAATGGCAATCAGCCCCAGCATTTT. The chain uses TRBV2 and TRBJ1-5, with D unresolved. This CDR3 is 15 amino acids long. Trimming shortened V by 3 bases and J by 2 bases, and 11 bases separated the two germline ends. Looked up from germline, CDR1 is SNHLY and CDR2 is FYNNEI.

The chain employs TRBV9 and TRBJ1-3; D gene ambiguous. CDR1 and CDR2 (germline): SGDLS, YYNGEE. The V and J ends lost 4 bases and 0 bases respectively, with 11 bases between them. This CDR3 region has 15 residues. In DNA, the CDR3 is TGTGCCAGCAGCCCAAATTTCGGCTCTGGAAACACCATATATTTT. This encodes CASSPNFGSGNTIYF. Filled out from reference TRBV9 and TRBJ1-3, the complete variable domain reads DSGVTQTPKHLITATGQRVTLRCSPRSGDLSVYWYQQSLDQGLQFLIQYYNGEERAKGNILERFSAQQFPDLHSELNLSSLELGDSALYFCASSPNFGSGNTIYFGEGSWLTVV.

V and J are TRBV19 and TRBJ1-1; 7 bases agree with TRBD1. The trim removed 2 bases at V and 0 bases at J, leaving 0 bases unmatched. In germline, CDR1 is LNHDA, CDR2 SQIVND (reference sequence). CDR3 length: 14 amino acids. Here the CDR3 reads CASSITGVNTEAFF. In nucleotides, the CDR3 is TGTGCCAGTAGTATAACAGGGGTGAACACTGAAGCTTTCTTT.

The chain combines TRBV3-1 (or the pseudogene TRBV3-2) with TRBJ2-3; D may be TRBD1 (6 bases). CDR3 size: 14 residues. Trimming left V 2 bases short and J 5 bases short, with 11 bases between. CDR1 and CDR2 from the germline V gene are LGHDT and YNNKEL (reference sequence). The CDR3: CASSQTTTGDTQYF. The CDR3 nucleotides read TGTGCCAGCAGCCAAACTACGACAGGAGATACGCAGTATTTT.

This clone has a single count. V gene TRBV30 combines with J gene TRBJ2-3; 9 positions match TRBD1. Germline V lookup: CDR1 GTSNPN, CDR2 SVGIG (reference sequence). The CDR3 has 15 residues. Unmatched junction bases numbered 5, after V lost 2 bases and J lost 2 bases. The CDR3 protein is CAWSSGTGYTDTQYF. The CDR3 DNA reads TGTGCCTGGAGTTCCGGGACAGGGTACACAGATACGCAGTATTTT.

The rearrangement links TRBV6-5 to TRBJ2-1; 11 nucleotides agree with TRBD2. Germline lookup yields CDR1 MNHEY and CDR2 SVGAGI. The CDR3 is 15 amino acids. J was trimmed by 9 bases and V by 5 bases; bases with no gene match: 9. Here the CDR3 reads CASSQVAGGRGEQFF. The CDR3 bases are TGTGCCAGCAGTCAGGTAGCGGGGGGGCGCGGTGAGCAGTTCTTC.

The chain combines TRBV5-6 with TRBJ1-2; D gene ambiguous. The germline V gene has CDR1 SGHDT and CDR2 YYEEEE. V was trimmed by 2 bases and J by 3 bases, leaving 17 bases between them. The CDR3 is made up of 16 amino acids. CDR3 nucleotide sequence: TGTGCCAGCAGCTTAGCCAGTACAGCCATGGACTATGGCTACACCTTC. Its protein is CASSLASTAMDYGYTF.

The chain employs TRBV27 and TRBJ1-5, with 9 positions matching TRBD1. The germline V gene encodes CDR1 MNHEY and CDR2 SMNVEV (reference sequence). Losses at the gene ends were 5 bases for V and 6 bases for J; bases not matched to a gene: 11. This CDR3 spans 16 amino acids. The CDR3, as DNA: TGTGCCAGCAGTCCCACGGACAGGGGAAAAGGTCAGCCCCAGCATTTT. Translation gives CASSPTDRGKGQPQHF.

This clone was counted once. V is TRBV25-1 and J is TRBJ2-2; 8 nucleotides line up with TRBD1. The germline CDR1 and CDR2 sequences are MGHDK and SYGVNS. The V and J ends lost 7 bases and 6 bases, in that order; junction bases with no gene match: 1. The CDR3 covers 12 residues. The CDR3 loop reads CASTTGAGELFF. Here the CDR3 DNA reads TGTGCCAGCACGACAGGGGCCGGGGAGCTGTTTTTT.

V gene TRBV6-5 combines with J gene TRBJ2-7; D not certain. This CDR3 spans 12 amino acids. CDR1 MNHEY and CDR2 SVGAGI come from the germline V gene. Trimming pared 6 bases from V and 0 bases from J, leaving 6 bases between. In DNA, the CDR3 is TGTGCCAGCAGGGACGGCTCCTACGAGCAGTACGTC. Translation gives CASRDGSYEQYV.

V is TRBV2 and J is TRBJ2-7, with D tentatively TRBD2 (5 bases). Germline V CDR1 and CDR2: SNHLY, FYNNEI. The CDR3 consists of 14 residues. V was clipped by 6 bases and J by 0 bases, with 12 bases between them. CDR3 in DNA: TGTGCCAGCAGAAGCGGCCAGAGCTCCTACGAGCAGTACTTC. It translates to CASRSGQSSYEQYF.

The chain carries TRBV6-2 or TRBV6-3 and TRBJ2-3; 9 positions agree with TRBD1. V lost 5 bases, J lost 1 base, and 7 bases stayed unmatched. CDR3 length equals 16 residues. Per germline, CDR1 MNHEY and CDR2 SVGEGT. Here the CDR3 reads CASSRTGGEGTDTQYF. In DNA, the CDR3 is TGTGCCAGCAGTAGAACAGGGGGCGAGGGCACAGATACGCAGTATTTT.

The chain links TRBV5-1 to TRBJ2-1; 16 bases are a match to TRBD2. Per germline, CDR1 SGHRS and CDR2 YFSETQ. V was clipped by 0 bases and J by 7 bases; unmatched bases: 4. The CDR3 is 17 amino acids. CDR3 in DNA: TGCGCCAGCAGCTTGGCCGGGACTAGCGGGGGGGGGAATGAGCAGTTCTTC. It encodes CASSLAGTSGGGNEQFF.

The chain has TRBV6-5 and TRBJ2-7, with TRBD1 matching 11 bases. J was trimmed by 4 bases and V by 2 bases; bases with no gene match: 1. The V gene's germline CDR1 is MNHEY and CDR2 SVGAGI. The length of the CDR3 is 14 residues. This CDR3 reads CASSYRDRGYEQYF. The DNA for the CDR3 is TGTGCCAGCAGTTACAGGGACAGGGGGTACGAGCAGTACTTC.

The V and J genes are TRBV18 and TRBJ1-1; 7 bases are shared with TRBD1. Germline lookup yields CDR1 KGHSH and CDR2 LQKENI. The trim removed 1 base at V and 6 bases at J, leaving 5 bases unmatched. The CDR3 spans 14 residues. The CDR3 region is CASSPQGARPEAFF. In nucleotides, the CDR3 is TGTGCCAGCTCACCACAGGGGGCGCGTCCTGAAGCTTTCTTT. Supplemented by reference TRBV18 and TRBJ1-1, the full variable domain reads NAGVMQNPRHLVRRRGQEARLRCSPMKGHSHVYWYRQLPEEGLKFMVYLQKENIIDESGMPKERFSAEFPKEGPSILRIQQVVRGDSAAYFCASSPQGARPEAFFGQGTRLTVV.

This rearrangement joins TRBV4-1 to TRBJ2-2, with 12 bases that match TRBD2. CDR1 is MGHRA and CDR2 is YSYEKL in the germline V gene. Trimming removed 0 bases from V and 4 bases from J; junction bases left unmatched: 6. This CDR3 spans 18 amino acids. CDR3 sequence (DNA): TGCGCCAGCAGCCAAGAAATGCTAGCGGGGGGGCGCACCGGGGAGCTGTTTTTT. Amino acids: CASSQEMLAGGRTGELFF.